The 21 T cell receptor beta chains reported below all come from one sample, sequenced in a study of cytotoxic CD8 clonotypes in ibrutinib-treated CLL. Produced via immunoSEQ multiplex PCR; TCRdb's table is partial and in-frame only. The sample holds about 140,000 clones, approximately 80% seen once. Sequencing used PBMCs, obtained after 12 months of ibrutinib treatment. Source of these receptors: a human donor with chronic lymphocytic leukemia.

In DNA form, the CDR3 reads TGTGCCTGGAGCGGACAGGGGGTGTCACCCCTCCACTTT. Its translation: CAWSGQGVSPLHF. The V call is TRBV30, the J call TRBJ1-6, with TRBD1 identical over 10 bases. V dropped 3 bases and J dropped 10; count of bases not matched to a gene: 3. The CDR3 is 13 residues long. CDR1 and CDR2 (germline): GTSNPN, SVGIG (reference sequence).

The chain carries TRBV6-1 and TRBJ1-1, with 7 bases identical to TRBD1. The CDR3 totals 13 residues. Germline-derived CDR1 and CDR2 are MNHNS and SASEGT. The trim removed 6 bases at V and 6 bases at J, leaving 7 bases unmatched. DNA for the CDR3: TGTGCCAGCAGCGGGGGACAGTACGCTGAAGCTTTCTTT. Residues: CASSGGQYAEAFF.

The CDR3 DNA follows: TGCGCCAGCAGCCAAGAGCGAGGACCCAATCAGCCCCAGCATTTT. Translation gives CASSQERGPNQPQHF. The chain recombines TRBV4-1 with TRBJ1-5; D not certain. Trimming took 0 bases from V and 3 from J, leaving 9 bases between them. The length of the CDR3 is 15 residues. In germline, CDR1 is MGHRA, CDR2 YSYEKL.

The chain is built from TRBV4-1 and TRBJ2-3, with 13 bases lining up with TRBD2. Trimming cost V 0 bases and J 5 bases; bases outside gene matches: 2. Germline V gene data show CDR1 as MGHRA and CDR2 as YSYEKL. This CDR3 is 16 amino acids long. DNA for the CDR3: TGCGCCAGCAGCCAAGAACTAGCGGGAGGGCTAGATACGCAGTATTTT. Residues: CASSQELAGGLDTQYF.

The V gene is TRBV7-3, the J gene TRBJ2-1; 12 bases are a match to TRBD2. Per the germline V gene, CDR1 is SGHTA and CDR2 is FQGTGA. This CDR3 contains 18 residues. J was trimmed by 0 bases and V by 2 bases; bases with no gene match: 5. The CDR3 here is CASSLGPSGRASYNEQFF. CDR3 DNA: TGTGCCAGCAGCTTAGGGCCTAGCGGGAGGGCCTCCTACAATGAGCAGTTCTTC.

This clone was picked up a small number of times. The chain combines TRBV5-6 with TRBJ2-3; 9 bases align to TRBD2. CDR1 is SGHDT, CDR2 YYEEEE, per germline. Germline trimming cut 0 bases from V and 10 bases from J; bases unmatched to any gene: 6. The CDR3 has 14 residues. The CDR3 DNA is TGTGCCAGCAGCTTGGCCGGCGGGGGGGCGGCGCAGTATTTT. Translating it yields CASSLAGGGAAQYF.

J is TRBJ2-7 and V is TRBV11-3, with no clear D. Germline V gives CDR1 SGHNT, CDR2 YENEEA. CDR3 length equals 13 residues. V dropped 3 bases and J dropped 2 bases, with 8 bases sitting between them. The CDR3 loop reads CASSFGPPYEQYF. The DNA of the CDR3 is TGTGCCAGCAGCTTTGGGCCTCCCTACGAGCAGTACTTC.

The rearrangement links TRBV6-6 to TRBJ2-5; D may be TRBD1 or TRBD2 (5 bases each). V shed 2 bases and J shed 5 bases, with 9 bases lying between them. Looked up from germline, CDR1 is MNHNY and CDR2 is SVGAGI (reference sequence). CDR3 length: 13 residues. This CDR3 is CASSYGGWETQYF. In nucleotides, the CDR3 is TGTGCCAGCAGTTACGGGGGTTGGGAGACCCAGTACTTC.

This sequence joins TRBV4-3 and TRBJ2-3, with TRBD2 identical over 8 bases. This CDR3 region has 15 residues. Germline values: CDR1 LGHNA, CDR2 YSLEER. The junction had 5 bases not matched to a gene; V was cut back by 4 bases and J by 2 bases. CDR3 region: CASSPQRGSTDTQYF. CDR3 coding DNA: TGCGCCAGCAGCCCCCAGCGGGGGTCCACAGATACGCAGTATTTT.

This chain joins TRBV5-6 and TRBJ2-7, with D possibly matching TRBD1 (5 bases). Germline CDR1 reads SGHDT; CDR2 reads YYEEEE. The length of the CDR3 is 15 residues. Trimming stripped 3 bases from V and 0 bases from J, with 13 bases between. The CDR3 DNA reads TGTGCCAGCAGCTCGGAGACAGAGATCTCCTACGAGCAGTACTTC. Protein sequence: CASSSETEISYEQYF.

This chain uses TRBV7-8 with TRBJ1-5, with 7 bases identical to TRBD1. Germline CDR1 reads SGHVS; CDR2 reads FQNEAQ. CDR3 size: 17 residues. V dropped 1 base and J dropped 8; count of bases not matched to a gene: 14. Here the CDR3 DNA reads TGTGCCAGCAGCTTAGAGTTATTGGACAGGCCAAAAAAGCCCCAGCATTTT. Translating it yields CASSLELLDRPKKPQHF.

The chain carries TRBV5-1 and TRBJ2-1, with 11 bases lining up with TRBD2. The length of the CDR3 is 18 residues. In germline, CDR1 is SGHRS, CDR2 YFSETQ. Trimming took 1 base from V and 6 from J; bases not matched to a gene: 12. The CDR3 spells CASSLPLAGGSLGNEQFF. The CDR3 bases are TGCGCCAGCAGCTTGCCTCTAGCGGGGGGTAGTTTAGGCAATGAGCAGTTCTTC.

This clone occurred once. The chain links TRBV27 to TRBJ2-3; no clear D. The germline V gene encodes CDR1 MNHEY and CDR2 SMNVEV (reference sequence). The CDR3 sequence is 16 residues long. V dropped 2 bases and J dropped 0 bases, with 12 bases sitting between them. DNA of the CDR3: TGTGCCAGCAGTTTAAGAGTCAGAGGCAGCACAGATACGCAGTATTTT. This codes for CASSLRVRGSTDTQYF.

The chain uses TRBV6-5 and TRBJ2-3; D is possibly TRBD2 (5 bases). The germline V gene has CDR1 MNHEY and CDR2 SVGAGI. V was pared by 6 bases and J by 3 bases, with 16 bases between. The CDR3 is 15 residues long. CDR3 loop: CASRYRGPGTDTQYF. CDR3 DNA: TGTGCCAGCAGATATAGAGGGCCGGGGACAGATACGCAGTATTTT.

This chain uses TRBV11-2 with TRBJ2-2; D call uncertain. Trimming shortened V by 2 bases and J by 7 bases, and 14 bases separated the two germline ends. CDR1 SGHAT and CDR2 FQNNGV come from the germline V gene. The CDR3 is 15 amino acids. The CDR3 loop reads CASSLSAAGHGELFF. The DNA of the CDR3 is TGTGCCAGCAGCTTATCGGCGGCCGGGCACGGGGAGCTGTTTTTT.

This clone occurred a few times. The chain links TRBV5-8 to TRBJ2-7; D is unclear. This CDR3 comprises 13 residues. The germline V and J ends were trimmed by 0 bases and 1 base, with 5 bases remaining between them. Germline V gives CDR1 SGHTS, CDR2 YDEGEE. The CDR3: CASSLGWSYEQYF. DNA for the CDR3: TGTGCCAGCAGCTTGGGATGGTCCTACGAGCAGTACTTC.

CDR3 nucleotide sequence: TGTGCCAGCAGTGATACAGGGTACTCTGACTCCTACAATGAGCAGTTCTTC. Translating it yields CASSDTGYSDSYNEQFF. The chain is built from TRBV6-4 and TRBJ2-1; the D gene is possibly TRBD1 (6 bases). Germline V gene lookup returns CDR1 MRHNA and CDR2 SNTAGT. The CDR3 contains 17 residues. Trimming removed 3 bases from V and 0 bases from J, with 15 bases in between.

The CDR3 protein is CASSSSGRAVYEQYF. The CDR3 nucleotides read TGTGCCAGCAGCTCTAGCGGGAGGGCCGTTTACGAGCAGTACTTC. V usage is TRBV5-6 and J usage is TRBJ2-7; the match to TRBD2 covers 12 bases. J was trimmed by 4 bases and V by 3 bases; bases with no gene match: 5. CDR1 is SGHDT, CDR2 YYEEEE, per germline. The CDR3 has 15 residues.

The chain is built from TRBV9 and TRBJ1-1; 8 positions match TRBD1. The length of the CDR3 is 16 residues. Trimming removed 4 bases from V and 0 bases from J; junction bases left unmatched: 8. Germline V gene sequence: CDR1 SGDLS, CDR2 YYNGEE. CDR3 nucleotide sequence: TGTGCCAGCAGCTTCAGGGGGCTCCAAATGAACACTGAAGCTTTCTTT. Protein sequence: CASSFRGLQMNTEAFF.

The chain employs TRBV5-6 and TRBJ2-6; D not resolved. Trimming removed 4 bases at V and 1 base at J, with 6 bases between. The V gene's germline CDR1 is SGHDT and CDR2 YYEEEE. The CDR3 is made up of 14 amino acids. The CDR3 protein is CASSLLSGANVLTF. CDR3 bases: TGTGCCAGCAGCCTCCTATCTGGGGCCAACGTCCTGACTTTC.

The DNA of the CDR3 is TGTGCCAGCAGCCCAGGTACTAGCGGGAGTAGATACGAGCAGTACTTC. Protein product: CASSPGTSGSRYEQYF. The chain combines TRBV9 with TRBJ2-7; 11 positions match TRBD2. V dropped 4 bases and J dropped 4; count of bases not matched to a gene: 10. This CDR3 has 16 residues. Per the germline V gene, CDR1 is SGDLS and CDR2 is YYNGEE.